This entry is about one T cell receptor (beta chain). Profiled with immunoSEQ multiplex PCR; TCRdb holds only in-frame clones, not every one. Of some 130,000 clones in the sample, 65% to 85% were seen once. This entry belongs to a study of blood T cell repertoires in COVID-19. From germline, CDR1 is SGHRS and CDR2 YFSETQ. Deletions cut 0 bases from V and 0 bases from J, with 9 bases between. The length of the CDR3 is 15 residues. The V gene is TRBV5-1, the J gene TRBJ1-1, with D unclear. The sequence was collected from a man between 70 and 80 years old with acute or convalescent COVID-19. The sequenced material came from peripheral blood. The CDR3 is CASSLGRVVNTEAFF. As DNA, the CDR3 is TGCGCCAGCAGCTTGGGGCGGGTCGTGAACACTGAAGCTTTCTTT.